The T cell receptor (beta chain) under discussion was sequenced for a study of blood T cell repertoires in COVID-19. In the study overall: Spain, Italy and the United States supplied samples that represented acute and convalescent COVID-19.

This clone was found once. Libraries were prepared by immunoSEQ multiplex PCR; TCRdb keeps only in-frame clonotypes and omits some of them. The sample includes approximately 200,000 clones, 88% of them seen just once. The CDR3 loop spans 13 amino acids. Germline V gives CDR1 SEHNR, CDR2 FQNEAQ (reference sequence). V was clipped by 5 bases and J by 2 bases, with 7 bases between them. The rearrangement joins TRBV7-9 to TRBJ1-3; TRBD1 might be the D (6 bases). The sequence came from a woman in her 30s with acute or convalescent COVID-19. The sequencing input was peripheral blood. The CDR3 DNA reads as TGTGCCAGCAGCCGGGACACTGGAAACACCATATATTTT. Its translation: CASSRDTGNTIYF.